The 12 T cell receptor beta chains given below trace back to one sample, sequenced in a study of T cells in Graves' hyperthyroidism and ophthalmopathy (dated by TCRdb to the late 2010s). Library preparation was by multiplex PCR. TCRdb lists the instrument as Illumina HiSeq 2000. The TCR beta CDR3 regions were amplified from the RNA transcripts. The TCR CDR3 was subjected to a first round of RT-PCR using the HTBI primer set and the Qiagen OneStep RT-PCR kit. TCRdb reprocessed the public reads (quality trimming at Q25 with fastp, clone calling with MiXCR) and kept in-frame beta chains. Identical CDR3 proteins give one entry, which carries the most common genes and DNA. The sample includes 800,000 or so distinct CDR3 sequences, with over 35% observed a single time. The ten largest clonotypes hold 8.9% of the sample. Sequenced sample: blood. Receptor source: a man aged 18-30 years with Graves' hyperthyroidism.

This clonotype appeared many times. In DNA form, the CDR3 reads TGCGCCAGCAGCTTGGGAGGCCGGGACGAGACCCAGTACTTC. It codes for CASSLGGRDETQYF. The gene calls are TRBV5-1 and TRBJ2-5, with D possibly being TRBD1 or TRBD2 (5 bases each). V gave up 0 bases and J gave up 5 bases, with 11 bases separating them. CDR3 length: 14 amino acids. Germline-derived CDR1 and CDR2 are SGHRS and YFSETQ.

The genes are TRBV9 and TRBJ1-1, with D perhaps matching TRBD1 (5 bases). V lost 3 bases, J lost 4 bases, and 22 bases lay in between. Germline V gene sequence: CDR1 SGDLS, CDR2 YYNGEE. The CDR3 is made up of 17 amino acids. The CDR3 DNA reads as TGTGCCAGCAGCGCCCTCTCGAGGGGTGGGACCGGCACTGAAGCTTTCTTT. It translates to CASSALSRGGTGTEAFF.

The CDR3 here is CATSTGQGELFF. The CDR3 DNA sequence: TGTGCCACCAGCACGGGACAGGGGGAGCTGTTTTTT. The V gene is TRBV15, the J gene TRBJ2-2, with 7 bases identical to TRBD1. The CDR3 is made up of 12 amino acids. V lost 4 bases to trimming and J lost 8 bases; unmatched junction nucleotides: 1. CDR1 and CDR2 (germline): LNHNV, YYDKDF (reference sequence).

The chain carries TRBV15 and TRBJ1-1; the D is unclear. CDR3 length equals 15 residues. Germline V gene data show CDR1 as LNHNV and CDR2 as YYDKDF (reference sequence). The V end was cut by 0 bases, the J end by 5 bases, with 13 bases between. The CDR3 coding sequence is TGTGCCACCAGCAGAGAAAAGGGAGGGTGGACTGAAGCTTTCTTT. It is translated as CATSREKGGWTEAFF.

This clonotype was observed a few times. CDR3 residues: CASSQEPGYQETQYF. The CDR3 region has the DNA TGTGCCAGCAGCCAAGAGCCAGGGTACCAAGAGACCCAGTACTTC. V and J are TRBV7-9 and TRBJ2-5; maybe TRBD1 (5 bases). Deletions cut 5 bases from V and 0 bases from J, with 13 bases between. This CDR3 spans 15 amino acids. Germline loops: CDR1 SEHNR, CDR2 FQNEAQ (reference sequence).

The gene calls are TRBV24-1 and TRBJ1-2; perhaps TRBD1 as D (5 bases). V was pared by 3 bases and J by 1 base, with 8 bases between. This CDR3 spans 14 amino acids. Germline CDR1 KGHDR, CDR2 SFDVKD. The CDR3 spells CATSDTQGNYGYTF. The CDR3 coding sequence is TGTGCCACCAGTGATACTCAGGGTAACTATGGCTACACCTTC.

This clonotype was observed a handful of times. This chain joins TRBV11-2 and TRBJ2-7; TRBD2 agrees at 7 bases. The trim removed 7 bases at V and 4 bases at J, leaving 7 bases unmatched. This CDR3 spans 13 amino acids. Germline V gene sequence: CDR1 SGHAT, CDR2 FQNNGV. Here the CDR3 reads CASTDLGGYEQYF. In nucleotides, the CDR3 is TGTGCCAGCACCGACCTCGGGGGGTACGAGCAGTACTTC.

This chain joins TRBV19 and TRBJ1-1, with D hard to call. Germline CDR1 is LNHDA and CDR2 is SQIVND (reference sequence). The CDR3 has 13 residues. With 5 bases removed from V and 5 bases from J, the gap between germline ends came to 12 bases. The CDR3 reads CASSREGYTEAFF. CDR3 in DNA: TGTGCCAGTAGTCGAGAAGGTTATACTGAAGCTTTCTTT.

This clonotype was observed at least ten times. This sequence joins TRBV7-2 and TRBJ2-7, with D perhaps TRBD2 (5 bases). CDR1 and CDR2 from the germline V gene are SGHTA and FQGNSA. The CDR3 is 15 amino acids. Trimming shortened V by 1 base and J by 0 bases, and 10 bases separated the two germline ends. The CDR3, as DNA: TGTGCCAGCAGCTTAGAGTCCGGGATCTCCTACGAGCAGTACTTC. Its protein product is CASSLESGISYEQYF.

This clonotype was picked up many times. This rearrangement joins TRBV7-2 to TRBJ2-7, with 9 bases fitting TRBD2. The CDR3 is 15 amino acids. V lost 0 bases, J lost 4 bases, and 4 bases stayed unmatched. Germline loops: CDR1 SGHTA, CDR2 FQGNSA. The CDR3 region is CASSLASGGIYEQYF. CDR3 coding DNA: TGTGCCAGCAGCTTAGCAAGCGGGGGGATTTACGAGCAGTACTTC.

The chain recombines TRBV14 with TRBJ1-2; no firm D call. The V gene's germline CDR1 is SGHDN and CDR2 FVKESK. V lost 1 base to trimming and J lost 8 bases, with 14 bases between them. The CDR3 has 14 amino acids. Here the CDR3 DNA reads TGTGCCAGCAGCCAAGTTGGCCACTCCGGGGGCTACACCTTC. Translating it yields CASSQVGHSGGYTF.

This clonotype has ten or more counts. The chain has TRBV10-3 and TRBJ2-7, with D perhaps TRBD1 (5 bases). With 3 bases removed from V and 2 bases from J, the gap between germline ends came to 8 bases. Germline V gene lookup returns CDR1 ENHRY and CDR2 SYGVKD. The CDR3 consists of 13 residues. The CDR3 region has the DNA TGTGCCATCAGTGACCCAGGGCCCTACGAGCAGTACTTC. It yields the protein CAISDPGPYEQYF.